This T cell receptor beta chain was recovered during a study of cytomegalovirus exposure and HLA in healthy donors. Whole-study results and caveats: In all likelihood, a cluster of highly shared sequence variants was a sequencing artifact. Reports showed the classifier diagnosing cytomegalovirus status with high specificity and sensitivity. Certain indistinguishable V segments, among them TRBV6-2 and TRBV6-3, were excluded.

Worth noting for this clone: Its antigen is currently unknown.

Both 60 Vbeta primers and 13 Jbeta primers went into the PCR. Sequenced by immunoSEQ multiplex PCR; TCRdb stores in-frame clones only, minus some. This repertoire shows around 190,000 clones, 60% to 80% found once; its top ten account for 3% to 3.5%. Though nominally healthy at sampling, donors likely had unrecorded immune exposures. The CDR3 loop spans 14 amino acids. Trimming removed 0 bases from V and 1 base from J, with 7 bases in between. Germline loops: CDR1 SGHNT, CDR2 YYREEE (reference sequence). The sequence derives from a woman aged 25-40 years in good health and CMV-seropositive. The sequenced sample was PBMCs. The chain has TRBV5-4 and TRBJ1-1, with a weak D call TRBD1 (6 bases). The CDR3 DNA sequence: TGTGCCAGCAGCTTGGGGACAGCGAACACTGAAGCTTTCTTT. The encoded protein is CASSLGTANTEAFF.